This T cell receptor (beta chain) was documented in a study of cytomegalovirus exposure and HLA in healthy donors. Overall study results and limits: In vitro assays verified that three CMV-associated chains recognized CMV antigens specifically.

Primers for the PCR totalled 60 Vbeta and 13 Jbeta. Sequencing used immunoSEQ multiplex PCR; TCRdb keeps in-frame clones, though not all of them. The table lists about 140,000 clones, over 70% of them singletons. Trimming stripped 2 bases from V and 4 bases from J, with 11 bases between. Germline V gene sequence: CDR1 SGHDN, CDR2 FVKESK. This CDR3 has 14 residues. On this clone itself: Its cognate antigen is unknown.

The sample was PBMCs. The chain combines TRBV14 with TRBJ1-2, with D maybe TRBD1 (6 bases). This sequence was found in a man aged 35 to 55 in good health and CMV-seronegative. The CDR3 coding sequence is TGTGCCAGCAGCCAACGGGGGGCGGGCTATGGCTACACCTTC. Amino acid sequence: CASSQRGAGYGYTF.